This T cell receptor beta chain appears in the sequencing data of a study of neurological immune-mediated disorders. This CDR3 spans 11 amino acids. Germline assignment: CDR1 SNHLY and CDR2 FYNNEI. With 4 bases removed from V and 4 bases from J, the gap between germline ends came to 4 bases. MiXCR was run by TCRdb on the 5' RACE reads, yielding one entry per CDR3 protein. Of around 78,000 distinct CDR3 sequences listed, about a sixth were seen once; the top ten hold over 15%. The sequencing input was PBMCs. The receptor comes from a woman in her thirties or forties in good health. This chain links TRBV2 with TRBJ1-1; the D is unclear. The CDR3 reads CASSVGTEAFF. In DNA, the CDR3 is TGTGCCAGCAGTGTAGGCACTGAAGCTTTCTTT. The full variable domain, completed using reference TRBV2 and TRBJ1-1, is EPEVTQTPSHQVTQMGQEVILRCVPISNHLYFYWYRQILGQKVEFLVSFYNNEISEKSEIFDDQFSVERPDGSNFTLKIRSTKLEDSAMYFCASSVGTEAFFGQGTRLTVV.